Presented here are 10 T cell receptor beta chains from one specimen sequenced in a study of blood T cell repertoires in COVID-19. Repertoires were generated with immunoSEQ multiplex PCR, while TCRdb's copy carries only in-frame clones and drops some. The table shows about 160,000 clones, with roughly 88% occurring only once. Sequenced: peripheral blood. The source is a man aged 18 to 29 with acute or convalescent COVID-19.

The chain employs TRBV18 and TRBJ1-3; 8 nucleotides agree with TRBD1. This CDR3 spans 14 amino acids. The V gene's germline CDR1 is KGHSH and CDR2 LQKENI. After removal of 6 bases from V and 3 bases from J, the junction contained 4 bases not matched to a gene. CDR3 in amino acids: CASSPGQGGNTIYF. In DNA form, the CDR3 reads TGTGCCAGCTCCCCCGGACAGGGTGGAAACACCATATATTTT.

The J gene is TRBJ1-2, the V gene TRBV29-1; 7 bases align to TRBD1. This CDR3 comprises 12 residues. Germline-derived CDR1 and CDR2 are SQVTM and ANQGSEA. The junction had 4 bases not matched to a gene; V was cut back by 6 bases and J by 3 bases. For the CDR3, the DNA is TGCAGCGTCGACGGGACAGACTATGGCTACACCTTC. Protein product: CSVDGTDYGYTF.

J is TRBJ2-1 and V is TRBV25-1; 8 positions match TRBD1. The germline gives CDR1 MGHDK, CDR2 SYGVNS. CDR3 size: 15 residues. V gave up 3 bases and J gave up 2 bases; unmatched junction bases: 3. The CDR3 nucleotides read TGTGCCAGCAGTGAGGCAGGGGGCCCCTACAATGAGCAGTTCTTC. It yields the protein CASSEAGGPYNEQFF.

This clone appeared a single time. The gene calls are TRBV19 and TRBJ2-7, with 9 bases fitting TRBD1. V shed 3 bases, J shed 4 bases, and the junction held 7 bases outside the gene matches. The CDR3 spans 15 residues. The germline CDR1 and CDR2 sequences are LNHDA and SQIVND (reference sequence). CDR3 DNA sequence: TGTGCCAGTAGTATGACAGGGGGTGAAGGGTACGAGCAGTACTTC. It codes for CASSMTGGEGYEQYF.

The CDR3 sequence: CASSFSTGQETQYF. Written as DNA, the CDR3 is TGCGCCAGCAGCTTCTCGACAGGGCAAGAGACCCAGTACTTC. The rearrangement uses TRBV5-1 and TRBJ2-5; 7 positions match TRBD1. The CDR3 covers 14 residues. The V segment lost 2 bases and the J segment 2 bases; nucleotides outside the gene matches: 3. Germline V gene sequence: CDR1 SGHRS, CDR2 YFSETQ. The complete variable domain, with remaining parts taken from reference TRBV5-1 and TRBJ2-5, reads KAGVTQTPRYLIKTRGQQVTLSCSPISGHRSVSWYQQTPGQGLQFLFEYFSETQRNKGNFPGRFSGRQFSNSRSEMNVSTLELGDSALYLCASSFSTGQETQYFGPGTRLLVL.

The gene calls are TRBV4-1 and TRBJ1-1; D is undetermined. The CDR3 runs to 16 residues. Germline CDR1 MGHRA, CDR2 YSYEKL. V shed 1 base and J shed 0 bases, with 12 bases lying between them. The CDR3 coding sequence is TGCGCCAGCAGCCAAGTAACAGTCTACATGAACACTGAAGCTTTCTTT. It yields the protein CASSQVTVYMNTEAFF.

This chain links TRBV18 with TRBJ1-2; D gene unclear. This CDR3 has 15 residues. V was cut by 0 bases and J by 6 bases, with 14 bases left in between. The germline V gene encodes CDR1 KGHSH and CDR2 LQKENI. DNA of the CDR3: TGTGCCAGCTCACCACCTACCGGGATGGCCCATGGCTACACCTTC. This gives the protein CASSPPTGMAHGYTF.

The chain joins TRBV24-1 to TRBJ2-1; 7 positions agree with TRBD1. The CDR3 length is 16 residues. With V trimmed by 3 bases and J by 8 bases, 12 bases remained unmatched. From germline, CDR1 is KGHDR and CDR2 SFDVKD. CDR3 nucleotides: TGTGCCACCAGTGATCCCTCGACAGGGTCTTTCGATGAGCAGTTCTTC. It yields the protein CATSDPSTGSFDEQFF.

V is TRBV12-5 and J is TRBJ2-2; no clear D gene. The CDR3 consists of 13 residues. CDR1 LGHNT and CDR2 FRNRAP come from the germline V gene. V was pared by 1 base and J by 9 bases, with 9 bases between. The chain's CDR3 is CASGLGRRWELFF. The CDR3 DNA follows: TGTGCTAGTGGTTTGGGCAGGCGATGGGAGCTGTTTTTT.

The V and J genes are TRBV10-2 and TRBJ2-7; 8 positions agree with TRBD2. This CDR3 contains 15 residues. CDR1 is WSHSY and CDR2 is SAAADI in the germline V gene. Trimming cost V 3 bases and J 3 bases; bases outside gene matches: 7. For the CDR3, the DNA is TGCGCCAGCAGTGAAGGTAGCGGGGACCTCTACGAGCAGTACTTC. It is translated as CASSEGSGDLYEQYF.